Below are 20 T cell receptor beta chains sequenced from a single sample in a study of T cells after yellow fever vaccination. From the 5' RACE reads, TCRdb called clonotypes with MiXCR, one entry per CDR3 protein. The sample gives some 120,000 distinct CDR3 sequences, around 15% of which show up once; roughly 47% is in the top ten. The sample consisted of CD8+ T cells sorted from PBMCs, taken 5 days after the yellow fever booster vaccination. These receptor sequences come from a man in his late teens or twenties who received the YFV17D yellow fever vaccine.

This clonotype was counted a few times. The chain links TRBV7-6 to TRBJ2-5; D remains unclear. This CDR3 is 13 amino acids long. Germline CDR1 is SGHVS and CDR2 is FNYEAQ. The ends were cut back, 4 bases at V and 7 bases at J, with 13 bases in the middle. The chain's CDR3 is CASSSPSWGTQYF. The CDR3 nucleotides are TGTGCCAGCAGCTCGCCCAGTTGGGGGACCCAGTACTTC.

This clonotype was observed a handful of times. The chain is built from TRBV12-3 or TRBV12-4 and TRBJ2-1; D gene unclear. V was cut by 5 bases and J by 7 bases, with 12 bases left in between. The CDR3 extends over 13 amino acids. This CDR3 is CASSVGRMNEQFF. DNA for the CDR3: TGTGCCAGCAGTGTCGGTCGAATGAATGAGCAGTTCTTC.

The chain uses TRBV4-2 and TRBJ2-3; D gene uncertain. The CDR3 sequence is 16 residues long. Germline CDR1 is LGHNA and CDR2 is YNFKEQ. Trimming took 0 bases from V and 0 from J, leaving 10 bases between them. CDR3 sequence reads: CASSQETSVSTDTQYF. The CDR3 bases are TGTGCCAGCAGCCAAGAAACCAGCGTGAGCACAGATACGCAGTATTTT.

The chain recombines TRBV9 with TRBJ1-1, with 9 bases lining up with TRBD1. The CDR3 contains 16 residues. Germline trimming cut 4 bases from V and 5 bases from J; bases unmatched to any gene: 12. Germline V gene sequence: CDR1 SGDLS, CDR2 YYNGEE. The CDR3 sequence: CASSPGQGVFTTEAFF. Here the CDR3 DNA reads TGTGCCAGCAGCCCGGGACAGGGCGTCTTCACAACTGAAGCTTTCTTT. Full variable domain (rest looked up from reference TRBV9 and TRBJ1-1): DSGVTQTPKHLITATGQRVTLRCSPRSGDLSVYWYQQSLDQGLQFLIQYYNGEERAKGNILERFSAQQFPDLHSELNLSSLELGDSALYFCASSPGQGVFTTEAFFGQGTRLTVV.

This clonotype was recorded a few times. The genes are TRBV10-3 and TRBJ2-7; TRBD1 might be the D (5 bases). Germline V gene sequence: CDR1 ENHRY, CDR2 SYGVKD. V shed 5 bases and J shed 3 bases, with 14 bases lying between them. The CDR3 extends over 14 amino acids. The chain's CDR3 is CAISLQGRRYEQYF. CDR3 DNA sequence: TGTGCCATCAGTCTCCAGGGTCGTCGCTACGAGCAGTACTTC.

Only a few counts were recorded for this clonotype. The V and J genes are TRBV4-1 and TRBJ2-1; TRBD1 might be the D (5 bases). CDR3 size: 13 residues. V was shortened by 4 bases and J by 7 bases, with 11 bases between the two germline ends. Germline V gene lookup returns CDR1 MGHRA and CDR2 YSYEKL. The DNA for the CDR3 is TGCGCCAGCAGCCCCAGGGCAGGTAATGAGCAGTTCTTC. It translates to CASSPRAGNEQFF.

The V call is TRBV7-6, the J call TRBJ2-1; a possible D gene is TRBD1 (5 bases). V lost 5 bases, J lost 3 bases, and 11 bases lay in between. The CDR3 runs to 14 residues. Germline CDR1 and CDR2: SGHVS and FNYEAQ. In DNA form, the CDR3 reads TGTGCCAGCAGCGGACAACGGAACTACAATGAGCAGTTCTTC. Its translation is CASSGQRNYNEQFF.

In its sample, this clonotype was seen a few times. V and J are TRBV12-3 or TRBV12-4 and TRBJ2-7, with a weak D call TRBD2 (5 bases). This CDR3 contains 14 residues. V lost 6 bases and J lost 6, with 18 bases in between. The CDR3 here is CASSLGPGSGEQYV. In DNA, the CDR3 is TGTGCCAGCAGCCTCGGGCCTGGGAGTGGCGAGCAGTACGTC.

Only one count was recorded for this clonotype. This chain connects TRBV19 to TRBJ2-2, with no clear D. V lost 5 bases to trimming and J lost 7 bases, with 14 bases between them. The V gene's germline CDR1 is LNHDA and CDR2 SQIVND (reference sequence). The CDR3 loop spans 14 amino acids. CDR3 bases: TGTGCCAGTAGTGCTTATGGACCGAACGGGGAGCTGTTTTTT. Protein sequence: CASSAYGPNGELFF.

The chain links TRBV4-1 to TRBJ1-1; D not certain. Germline V lookup: CDR1 MGHRA, CDR2 YSYEKL. The CDR3 runs to 13 residues. V dropped 2 bases and J dropped 3 bases, with 7 bases sitting between them. The CDR3 sequence is CASSQSVDTEAFF. The CDR3 DNA reads TGCGCCAGCAGCCAAAGCGTAGACACTGAAGCTTTCTTT.

V usage is TRBV7-9 and J usage is TRBJ2-7; D is undetermined. This CDR3 is built from 14 residues. V gave up 4 bases and J gave up 3 bases, with 13 bases separating them. The germline CDR1 and CDR2 sequences are SEHNR and FQNEAQ (reference sequence). The CDR3 loop is CASSSEVGVYEQYV. For the CDR3, the DNA is TGTGCCAGCAGCTCCGAGGTTGGGGTCTACGAGCAGTACGTC.

The CDR3 sequence is CASDFPGQTSGYTF. CDR3 sequence (DNA): TGTGCCAGTGACTTCCCGGGACAGACCTCGGGCTACACCTTC. The genes are TRBV10-3 and TRBJ1-2, with 7 bases that match TRBD1. This CDR3 has 14 amino acids. Germline lookup yields CDR1 ENHRY and CDR2 SYGVKD. V trimming: 10 bases; J trimming: 8 bases; junction bases outside the gene matches: 16.

The chain links TRBV7-9 to TRBJ1-5, with 7 bases fitting TRBD1. The CDR3 consists of 16 residues. Trimming removed 2 bases from V and 4 bases from J; junction bases left unmatched: 8. Germline V gene data show CDR1 as SEHNR and CDR2 as FQNEAQ (reference sequence). For the CDR3, the DNA is TGTGCCAGCAGCTTATCTGGGGGACAGATAAATCAGCCCCAGCATTTT. Its translation is CASSLSGGQINQPQHF.

This clonotype has only one observation. V usage is TRBV29-1 and J usage is TRBJ1-1, with D perhaps TRBD1 (5 bases). Germline V lookup: CDR1 SQVTM, CDR2 ANQGSEA. The CDR3 covers 16 residues. The V end lost 6 bases, the J end lost 1 base, and 21 bases lay between the germline ends. Here the CDR3 reads CSVDRGTVNSNTEAFF. In DNA, the CDR3 is TGCAGCGTCGACCGCGGGACGGTTAATTCGAACACTGAAGCTTTCTTT.

The gene calls are TRBV9 and TRBJ2-3, with D possibly TRBD2 on 6 matching bases. Trimming took 0 bases from V and 0 from J, leaving 8 bases between them. The CDR3 spans 15 residues. Germline CDR1 SGDLS, CDR2 YYNGEE. DNA of the CDR3: TGTGCCAGCAGCGTAGGGACTATCAGCACAGATACGCAGTATTTT. Translated, it gives CASSVGTISTDTQYF.

In this sample, this clonotype turned up a few times. V is TRBV12-3 or TRBV12-4 and J is TRBJ2-5; 7 bases agree with TRBD1. V lost 2 bases to trimming and J lost 3 bases; unmatched junction nucleotides: 6. The CDR3 runs to 15 residues. Here the CDR3 DNA reads TGTGCCAGCAGTTTACCCAGACAGGGTGAAGAGACCCAGTACTTC. Amino acid sequence: CASSLPRQGEETQYF.

The table lists this clonotype with many counts. The rearrangement links TRBV2 to TRBJ2-7, with D tentatively TRBD1 or TRBD2 (7 bases each). From germline, CDR1 is SNHLY and CDR2 FYNNEI. CDR3 length equals 13 residues. Trimming pared 11 bases from V and 6 bases from J, leaving 20 bases between. The CDR3 nucleotides are TGTGCCCGCGGGGAGGGGGCCGGGGGCGAGCAGTACGTC. Its protein is CARGEGAGGEQYV.

This clonotype was picked up a small number of times. The chain joins TRBV4-3 to TRBJ2-1; D is perhaps TRBD1 or TRBD2 (5 bases each). This CDR3 has 15 amino acids. Germline CDR1 is LGHNA and CDR2 is YSLEER. V gave up 0 bases and J gave up 4 bases, with 10 bases separating them. CDR3: CASSQDGTVYNEQFF. In DNA form, the CDR3 reads TGCGCCAGCAGCCAAGACGGGACGGTTTACAATGAGCAGTTCTTC.

This clonotype was counted once. This chain joins TRBV29-1 and TRBJ2-1, with D perhaps given as TRBD1 or TRBD2 (6 bases each). The length of the CDR3 is 14 residues. With 4 bases removed from V and 5 bases from J, the gap between germline ends came to 15 bases. The germline V gene has CDR1 SQVTM and CDR2 ANQGSEA. The CDR3 loop reads CSVGGGFLNNEQFF. The CDR3 nucleotides read TGCAGCGTTGGAGGGGGGTTTTTGAACAATGAGCAGTTCTTC.

This clonotype was counted between two and nine times. This chain joins TRBV7-9 and TRBJ1-6, with 7 bases aligning to TRBD1. CDR1 is SEHNR, CDR2 FQNEAQ, per germline (reference sequence). This CDR3 region has 15 residues. With 1 base clipped from V and 7 bases from J, the junction kept 4 bases outside the gene matches. The DNA for the CDR3 is TGTGCCAGCAGCTTAGGTGCCAGGGGGAATTCACCCCTCCACTTT. Its protein is CASSLGARGNSPLHF. Variable domain in full (rest from reference TRBV7-9 and TRBJ1-6): DTGVSQNPRHKITKRGQNVTFRCDPISEHNRLYWYRQTLGQGPEFLTYFQNEAQLEKSRLLSDRFSAERPKGSFSTLEIQRTEQGDSAMYLCASSLGARGNSPLHFGNGTRLTVT.